This is a list of T cell receptor beta chains from one sample in a study of monozygotic twins with inflammatory bowel disease. TCRdb reprocessed the 5' RACE reads, with one entry per CDR3 protein and no DNA. This sample's table reports 350,000 to 500,000 distinct CDR3 sequences. The sample comprised blood. These TCRs come from a human donor with ulcerative colitis or Crohn's disease, or a healthy co-twin of an affected twin (not recorded which). The CDR3 runs from the conserved cysteine through the conserved F or W.

V	J	CDR3
TRBV14	TRBJ2-5	CASSQEKREQETQYF
TRBV6-2/TRBV6-3	TRBJ2-1	CASRPPGLATYNEQFF
TRBV20-1	TRBJ1-2	CSARDHYGYTF
TRBV5-1	TRBJ2-5	CASSLGQTEETQYF
TRBV14	TRBJ2-3	CASSQARGVTDTQYF
TRBV28	TRBJ2-7	CASSPQGTYSYEQYF
TRBV3-1	TRBJ2-3	CASSPRLLGDTQYF
TRBV29-1	TRBJ2-7	CSSVDRGSYEQYF
TRBV24-1	TRBJ1-2	CATSEPGTAYGYTF
TRBV20-1	TRBJ2-7	CSARPRDYEQYF
TRBV12-3/TRBV12-4	TRBJ1-2	CASSLRTDEWDNYGYTF
TRBV24-1	TRBJ2-1	CATSEEGVGHYNEQFF
TRBV7-3	TRBJ2-1	CASSSGPFGDEQFF
TRBV4-2	TRBJ2-7	CASSQGPPGLAGGPTYEQYF
TRBV4-1	TRBJ1-4	CASSNTEGRTTNEKLFF
TRBV12-3/TRBV12-4	TRBJ1-1	CASSPTRNTEAFF
TRBV18	TRBJ1-1	CASSPPAGYGAFF